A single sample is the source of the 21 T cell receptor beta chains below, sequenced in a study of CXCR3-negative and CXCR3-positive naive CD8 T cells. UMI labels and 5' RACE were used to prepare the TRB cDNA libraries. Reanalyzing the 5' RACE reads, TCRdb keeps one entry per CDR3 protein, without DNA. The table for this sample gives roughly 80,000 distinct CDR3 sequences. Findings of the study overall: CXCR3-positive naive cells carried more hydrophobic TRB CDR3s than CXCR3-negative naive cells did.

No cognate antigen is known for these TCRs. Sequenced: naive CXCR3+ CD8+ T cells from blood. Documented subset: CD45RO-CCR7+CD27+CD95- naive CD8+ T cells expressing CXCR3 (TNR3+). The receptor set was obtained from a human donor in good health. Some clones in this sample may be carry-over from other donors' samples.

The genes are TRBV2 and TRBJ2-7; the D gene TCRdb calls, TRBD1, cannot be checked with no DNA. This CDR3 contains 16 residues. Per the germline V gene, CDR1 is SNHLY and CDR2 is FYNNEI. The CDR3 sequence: CASSEALGPATYEQYF.

CDR3 residues: CASSLVGRRYEQYF. The chain couples TRBV27 to TRBJ2-7. The germline gives CDR1 MNHEY, CDR2 SMNVEV (reference sequence). The CDR3 runs to 14 residues.

Here the CDR3 reads CASSVISGRNGEQFF. The V call is TRBV27, the J call TRBJ2-1; the TCRdb D gene call, TRBD2, has no DNA to confirm it. This CDR3 has 15 residues. The germline V gene encodes CDR1 MNHEY and CDR2 SMNVEV (reference sequence).

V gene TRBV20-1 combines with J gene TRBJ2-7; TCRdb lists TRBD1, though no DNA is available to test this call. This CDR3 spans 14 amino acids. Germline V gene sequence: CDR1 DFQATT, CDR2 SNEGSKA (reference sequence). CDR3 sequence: CSAWGRDHSYEQYF.

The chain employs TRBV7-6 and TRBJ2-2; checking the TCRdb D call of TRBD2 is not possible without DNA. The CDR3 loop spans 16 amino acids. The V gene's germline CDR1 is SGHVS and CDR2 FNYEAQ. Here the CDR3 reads CASSSILAGGGGELFF. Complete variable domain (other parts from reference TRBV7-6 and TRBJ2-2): GAGVSQSPRYKVTKRGQDVALRCDPISGHVSLYWYRQALGQGPEFLTYFNYEAQQDKSGLPNDRFSAERPEGSISTLTIQRTEQRDSAMYRCASSSILAGGGGELFFGEGSRLTVL.

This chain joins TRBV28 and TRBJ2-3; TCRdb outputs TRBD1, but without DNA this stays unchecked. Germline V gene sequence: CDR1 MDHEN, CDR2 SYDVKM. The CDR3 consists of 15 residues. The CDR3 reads CASTLGGTGTDTQYF.

This chain's CDR3 is CASSYSGTIGMGNQPQHF. This chain connects TRBV7-2 to TRBJ1-5; TCRdb names TRBD1, which stays unverified in the absence of DNA. In germline, CDR1 is SGHTA, CDR2 FQGNSA. CDR3 length: 18 amino acids.

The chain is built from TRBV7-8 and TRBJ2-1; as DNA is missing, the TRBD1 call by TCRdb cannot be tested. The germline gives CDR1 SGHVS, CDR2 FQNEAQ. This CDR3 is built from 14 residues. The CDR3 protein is CASSPTPRPNEQFF. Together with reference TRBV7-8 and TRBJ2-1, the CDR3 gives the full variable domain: GAGVSQSPRYKVAKRGQDVALRCDPISGHVSLFWYQQALGQGPEFLTYFQNEAQLDKSGLPSDRFFAERPEGSVSTLKIQRTQQEDSAVYLCASSPTPRPNEQFFGPGTRLTVL.

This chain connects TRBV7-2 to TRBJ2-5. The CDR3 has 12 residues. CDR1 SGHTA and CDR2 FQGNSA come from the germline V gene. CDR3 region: CASSSRPETQYF.

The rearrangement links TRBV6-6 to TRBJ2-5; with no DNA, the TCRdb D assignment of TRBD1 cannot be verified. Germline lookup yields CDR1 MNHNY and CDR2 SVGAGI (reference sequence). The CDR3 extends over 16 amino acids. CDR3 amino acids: CASSSDRVSTEETQYF.

CDR3 sequence reads: CASSFRGGGLDTQYF. The chain couples TRBV28 to TRBJ2-3; TCRdb selects TRBD2, and the lack of DNA leaves this call unchecked. Germline V gene lookup returns CDR1 MDHEN and CDR2 SYDVKM. This CDR3 spans 15 amino acids.

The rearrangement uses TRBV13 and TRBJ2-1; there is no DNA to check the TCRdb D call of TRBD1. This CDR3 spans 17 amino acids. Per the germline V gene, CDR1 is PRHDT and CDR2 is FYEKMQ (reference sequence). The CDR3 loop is CASSSPSGAGGDNEQFF.

CDR3 region: CSASRTSGGPRDTQYF. This chain links TRBV20-1 with TRBJ2-3; TCRdb proposes TRBD2, but this gene call is untestable without DNA. Germline V gene sequence: CDR1 DFQATT, CDR2 SNEGSKA (reference sequence). The CDR3 has 16 amino acids.

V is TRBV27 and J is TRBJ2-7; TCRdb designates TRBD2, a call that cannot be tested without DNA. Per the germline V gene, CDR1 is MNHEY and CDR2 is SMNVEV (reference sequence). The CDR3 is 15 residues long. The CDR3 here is CASRTSGIGSYEQYF.

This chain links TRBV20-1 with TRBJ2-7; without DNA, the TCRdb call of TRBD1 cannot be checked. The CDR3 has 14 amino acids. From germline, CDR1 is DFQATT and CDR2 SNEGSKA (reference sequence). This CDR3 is CSARHRDLRYEQYF.

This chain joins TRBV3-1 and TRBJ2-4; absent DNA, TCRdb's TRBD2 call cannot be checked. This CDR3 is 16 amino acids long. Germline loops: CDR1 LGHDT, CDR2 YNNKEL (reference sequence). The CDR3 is CASSQGAWREVDIQYF.

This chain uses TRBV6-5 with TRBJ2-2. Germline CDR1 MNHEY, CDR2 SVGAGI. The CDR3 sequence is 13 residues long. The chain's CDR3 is CASSYRADGELFF.

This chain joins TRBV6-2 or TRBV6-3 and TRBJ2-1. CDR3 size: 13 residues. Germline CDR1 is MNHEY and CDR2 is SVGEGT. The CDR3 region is CASSYDWDNEQFF.

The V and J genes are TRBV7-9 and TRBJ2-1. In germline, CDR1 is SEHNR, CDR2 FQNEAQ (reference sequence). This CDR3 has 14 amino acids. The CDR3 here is CASSSDRADNEQFF.

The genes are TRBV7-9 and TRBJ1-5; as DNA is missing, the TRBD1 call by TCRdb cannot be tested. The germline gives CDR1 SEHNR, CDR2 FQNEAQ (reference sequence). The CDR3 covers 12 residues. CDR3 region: CASSPGNQPQHF.

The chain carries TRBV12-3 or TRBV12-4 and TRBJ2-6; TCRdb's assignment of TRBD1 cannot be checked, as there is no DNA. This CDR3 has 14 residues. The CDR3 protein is CASSFGDGANVLTF.